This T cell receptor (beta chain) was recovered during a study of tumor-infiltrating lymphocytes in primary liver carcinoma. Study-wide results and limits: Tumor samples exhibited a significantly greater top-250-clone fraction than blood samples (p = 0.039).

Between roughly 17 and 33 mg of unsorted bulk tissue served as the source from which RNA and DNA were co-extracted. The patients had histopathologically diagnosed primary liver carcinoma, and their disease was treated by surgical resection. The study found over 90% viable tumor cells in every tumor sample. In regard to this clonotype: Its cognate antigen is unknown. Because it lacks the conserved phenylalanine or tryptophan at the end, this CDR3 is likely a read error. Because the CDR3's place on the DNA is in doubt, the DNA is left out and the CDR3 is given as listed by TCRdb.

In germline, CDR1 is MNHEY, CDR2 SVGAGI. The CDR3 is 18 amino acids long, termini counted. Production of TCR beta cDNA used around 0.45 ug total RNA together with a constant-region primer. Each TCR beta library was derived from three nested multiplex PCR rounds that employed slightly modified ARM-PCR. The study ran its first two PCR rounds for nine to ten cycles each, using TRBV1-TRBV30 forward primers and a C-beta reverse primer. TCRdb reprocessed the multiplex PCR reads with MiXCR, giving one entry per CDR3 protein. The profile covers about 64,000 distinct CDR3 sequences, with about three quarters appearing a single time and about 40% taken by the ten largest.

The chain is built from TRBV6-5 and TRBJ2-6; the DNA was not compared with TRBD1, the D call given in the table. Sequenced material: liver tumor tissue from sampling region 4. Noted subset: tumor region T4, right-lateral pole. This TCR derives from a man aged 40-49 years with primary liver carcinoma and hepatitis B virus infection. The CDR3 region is CASSYSRGGALWGQRPDI.